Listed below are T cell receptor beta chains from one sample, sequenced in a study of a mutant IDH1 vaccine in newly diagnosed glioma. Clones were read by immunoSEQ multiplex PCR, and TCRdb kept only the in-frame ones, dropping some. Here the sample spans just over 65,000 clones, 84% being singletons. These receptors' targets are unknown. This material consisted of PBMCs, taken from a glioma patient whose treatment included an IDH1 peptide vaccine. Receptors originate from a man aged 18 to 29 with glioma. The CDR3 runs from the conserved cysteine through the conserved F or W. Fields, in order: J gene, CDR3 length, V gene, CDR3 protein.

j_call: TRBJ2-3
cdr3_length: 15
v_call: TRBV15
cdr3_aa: CATSRARASTDTQYF

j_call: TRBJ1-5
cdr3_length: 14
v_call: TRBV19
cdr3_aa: CASSTVVSNQPQHF

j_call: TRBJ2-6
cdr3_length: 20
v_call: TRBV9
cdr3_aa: CASSVGDRGSSLSGANVLTF

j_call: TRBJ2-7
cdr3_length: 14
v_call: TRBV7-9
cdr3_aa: CASSNDRGNYEQYF

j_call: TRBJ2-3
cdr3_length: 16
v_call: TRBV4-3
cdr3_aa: CASSQGAFGSTDTQYF

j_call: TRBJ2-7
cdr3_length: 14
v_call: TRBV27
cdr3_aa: CASSYSGSLYEQYF

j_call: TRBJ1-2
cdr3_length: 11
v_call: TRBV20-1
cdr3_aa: CSARDKGLRAF

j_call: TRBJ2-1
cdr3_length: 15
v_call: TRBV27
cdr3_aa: CASSSGQVFYNEQFF

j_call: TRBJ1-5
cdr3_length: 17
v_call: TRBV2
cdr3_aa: CASSASGGWLGNQPQHF

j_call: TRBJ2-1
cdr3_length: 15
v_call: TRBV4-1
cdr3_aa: CASSQEGREYNEQFF

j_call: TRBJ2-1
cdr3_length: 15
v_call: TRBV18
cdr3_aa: CASSLLASGANEQFF

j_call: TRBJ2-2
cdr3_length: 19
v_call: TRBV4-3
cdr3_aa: CASSQDLRLAGGSTGELFF

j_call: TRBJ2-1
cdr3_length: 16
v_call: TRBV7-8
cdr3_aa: CASSLSAGLSYNEQFF

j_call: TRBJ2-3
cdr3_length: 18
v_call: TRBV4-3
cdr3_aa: CASSQDLSQSSSTDTQYF

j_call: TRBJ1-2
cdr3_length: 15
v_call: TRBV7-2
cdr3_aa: CASSLAGGQGYGYTF

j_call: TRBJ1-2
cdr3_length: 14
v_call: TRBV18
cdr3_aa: CASSSGQGVVGYTF

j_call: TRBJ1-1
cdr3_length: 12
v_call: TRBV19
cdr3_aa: CASRRGDGGAFF

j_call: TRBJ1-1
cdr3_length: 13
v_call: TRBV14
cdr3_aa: CASSQLGAPEAFF

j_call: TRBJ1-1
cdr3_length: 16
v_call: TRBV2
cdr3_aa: CASNWLGGTPNTEAFF

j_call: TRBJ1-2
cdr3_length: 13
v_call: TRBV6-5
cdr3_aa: CASSPLDRRGYTF

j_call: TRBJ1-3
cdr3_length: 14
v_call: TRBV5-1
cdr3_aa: CASSLDGDGNTIYF

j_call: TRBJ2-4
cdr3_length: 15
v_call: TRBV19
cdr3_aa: CASSMSGREGNIQYF

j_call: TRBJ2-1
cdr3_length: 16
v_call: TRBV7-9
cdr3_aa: CASSFLDVGLLNEQFF

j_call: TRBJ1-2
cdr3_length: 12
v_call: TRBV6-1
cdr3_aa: CASNPVAFGYTF

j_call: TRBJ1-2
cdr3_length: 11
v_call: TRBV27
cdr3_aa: CATSQGGGYTF

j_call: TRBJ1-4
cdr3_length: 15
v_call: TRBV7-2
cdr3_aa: CASSLGQGTNEKLFF

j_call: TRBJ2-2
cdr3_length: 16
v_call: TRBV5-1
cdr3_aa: CASSFGGARGTGELFF

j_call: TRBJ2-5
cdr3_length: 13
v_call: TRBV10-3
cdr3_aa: CAISQVHQETQYF

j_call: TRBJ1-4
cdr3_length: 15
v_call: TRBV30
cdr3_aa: CAWSGFRIPGEKLFF

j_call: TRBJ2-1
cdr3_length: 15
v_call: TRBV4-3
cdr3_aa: CASSPDLSPGNEQFF

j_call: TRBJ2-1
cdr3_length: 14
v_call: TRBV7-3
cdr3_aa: CASSSGLAGGEQFF

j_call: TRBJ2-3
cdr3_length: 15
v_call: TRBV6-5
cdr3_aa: CASSYSGGPTDTQYF

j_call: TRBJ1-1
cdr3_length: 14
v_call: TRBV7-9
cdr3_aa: CASSLAPASGEAFF

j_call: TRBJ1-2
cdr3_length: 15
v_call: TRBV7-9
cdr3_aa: CASSFELDAWYGYTF

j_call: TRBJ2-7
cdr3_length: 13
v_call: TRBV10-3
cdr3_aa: CAIGGQGDYEQYF

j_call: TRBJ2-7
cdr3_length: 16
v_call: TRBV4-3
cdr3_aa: CASSQGRLALSYEQYF

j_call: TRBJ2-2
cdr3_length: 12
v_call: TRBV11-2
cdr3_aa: CASSFVTGELFF

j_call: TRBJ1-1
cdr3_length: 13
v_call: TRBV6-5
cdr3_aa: CASSYGSDTEAFF

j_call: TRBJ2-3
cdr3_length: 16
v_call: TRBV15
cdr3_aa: CATSRIDRVGPDTQYF

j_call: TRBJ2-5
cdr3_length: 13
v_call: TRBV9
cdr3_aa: CASSVEGRETQYF

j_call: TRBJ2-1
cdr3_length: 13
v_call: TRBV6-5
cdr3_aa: CASSYFSAGEQFF

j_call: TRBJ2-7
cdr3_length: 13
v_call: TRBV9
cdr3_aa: CASSAGRYSEQYF

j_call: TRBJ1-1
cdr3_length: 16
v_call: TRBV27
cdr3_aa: CASSLGSLRANTEAFF

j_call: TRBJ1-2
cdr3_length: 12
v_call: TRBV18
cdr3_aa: CASSPPVGGYTF

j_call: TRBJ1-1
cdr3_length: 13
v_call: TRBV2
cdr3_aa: CASSELRYTEAFF

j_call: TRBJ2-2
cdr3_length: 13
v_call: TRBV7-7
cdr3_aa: CASSPQEAGELFF

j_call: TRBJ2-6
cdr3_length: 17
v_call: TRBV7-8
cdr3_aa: CASSLGAPLSRANVLTF

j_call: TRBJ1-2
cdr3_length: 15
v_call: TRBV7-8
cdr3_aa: CASSLNGGAGYGYTF

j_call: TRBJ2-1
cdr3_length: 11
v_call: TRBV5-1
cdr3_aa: CASSPNNEQFF

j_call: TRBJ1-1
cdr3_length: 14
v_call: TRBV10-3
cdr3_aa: CAISGTGMNTEAFF

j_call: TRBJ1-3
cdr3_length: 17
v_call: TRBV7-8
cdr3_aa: CASSPSGRGASGNTIYF

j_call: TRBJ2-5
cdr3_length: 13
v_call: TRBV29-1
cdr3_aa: CSVAPSGQETQYF

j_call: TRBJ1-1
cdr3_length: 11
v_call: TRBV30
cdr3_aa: CAWRLNTEAFF

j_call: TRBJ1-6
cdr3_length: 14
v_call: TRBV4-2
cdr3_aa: CASSQEAGPSPLHF